The 29 T cell receptor beta chains reported below all come from one sample, sequenced in a study of blood T cells in healthy people across ages. A second PCR, run for about 7 to 11 cycles, used a sample-barcoded 5' primer plus a J-beta primer mix. TCRdb re-analysed the 5' RACE reads in MiXCR, keeping a single row per CDR3 protein. Here the sample spans hundreds of thousands of distinct CDR3 sequences, 29% being singletons. Sequencing was performed on blood. Every receptor here comes from a woman of 80 years or more in good health.

This clonotype was seen only a few times. The rearrangement joins TRBV7-9 to TRBJ1-6, with D uncertain. CDR1 is SEHNR, CDR2 FQNEAQ, per germline (reference sequence). This CDR3 spans 16 amino acids. V was cut by 5 bases and J by 0 bases, with 11 bases left in between. This CDR3 reads CASSQLSSSYNSPLHF. The CDR3 DNA reads as TGTGCCAGCAGCCAACTATCGAGCTCCTATAATTCACCCCTCCACTTT.

Points on this clonotype: It may be a read error: a sequence one base away is much more abundant. The chain combines TRBV25-1 with TRBJ2-5; no clear D gene. The germline V and J ends were trimmed by 7 bases and 2 bases, with 11 bases remaining between them. The length of the CDR3 is 13 residues. The germline V gene has CDR1 MGHDK and CDR2 SYGVNS. CDR3 bases: TGTGCCAGCACCAACAAGGTTCAAGAGACCCAGTACTTC. This translates into CASTNKVQETQYF.

The chain employs TRBV11-3 and TRBJ2-3; weak D call: TRBD2 (5 bases). CDR3 length: 15 residues. Trimming left V 5 bases short and J 4 bases short, with 16 bases between. CDR1 SGHNT and CDR2 YENEEA come from the germline V gene. The CDR3 DNA reads as TGTGCCAGCAGCCAAAGGACTGATTTATCAGATACGCAGTATTTT. Encoded protein: CASSQRTDLSDTQYF. The full variable domain, in which reference TRBV11-3 and TRBJ2-3 provide the parts outside the CDR3, is EAGVVQSPRYKIIEKKQPVAFWCNPISGHNTLYWYLQNLGQGPELLIRYENEEAVDDSQLPKDRFSAERLKGVDSTLKIQPAELGDSAVYLCASSQRTDLSDTQYFGPGTRLTVL.

V is TRBV5-5 and J is TRBJ2-7; the match to TRBD2 covers 7 bases. Germline CDR1 reads SGHKS; CDR2 reads YYEKEE (reference sequence). Germline trimming cut 2 bases from V and 7 bases from J; bases unmatched to any gene: 12. The CDR3 spans 15 residues. The chain's CDR3 is CASSFLGGDYNEQYF. DNA for the CDR3: TGTGCCAGCAGCTTTCTGGGGGGGGACTACAATGAGCAGTACTTC.

This clonotype has a handful of counts. This could be a read error, since a much larger clone is one nucleotide away. This chain links TRBV10-3 with TRBJ2-7, with TRBD2 identical over 9 bases. CDR3 size: 14 residues. Trimming took 4 bases from V and 7 from J; bases not matched to a gene: 8. Germline V CDR1 and CDR2: ENHRY, SYGVKD. The CDR3, as DNA: TGTGCCATCAGTGCCGCGGGACTAGCCGATGAGCAGTACTTC. Its translation: CAISAAGLADEQYF.

Of note for this clonotype: A single base separates this from a much larger clone, so it may be a read error. CDR3 sequence (DNA): TGTGCCAGCCGTTTCGGGACTAGCGGGGCCTACGAGCAGTACTTC. Encoded protein: CASRFGTSGAYEQYF. The chain employs TRBV27 and TRBJ2-7, with TRBD2 matching 13 bases. Germline V CDR1 and CDR2: MNHEY, SMNVEV (reference sequence). This CDR3 has 15 residues.

Regarding this clonotype: A much larger clone sits a single nucleotide away, making a read error possible. The V call is TRBV5-5, the J call TRBJ2-5; 7 bases map to TRBD1. The CDR3 totals 15 residues. V lost 4 bases, J lost 5 bases, and 11 bases stayed unmatched. CDR1 is SGHKS, CDR2 YYEKEE, per germline (reference sequence). The CDR3 spells CASSPMTGRTETQYF. CDR3 DNA sequence: TGTGCCAGCAGCCCGATGACAGGGCGAACGGAGACCCAGTACTTC.

The V and J genes are TRBV20-1 and TRBJ2-7; 9 positions match TRBD2. This CDR3 is 15 amino acids long. Germline V gene sequence: CDR1 DFQATT, CDR2 SNEGSKA (reference sequence). The V gene end was trimmed by 5 bases and the J gene end by 4 bases; junction bases not matched to a gene: 12. The CDR3 protein is CSARLAGRVLYEQYF. The CDR3 DNA reads TGCAGTGCTCGGCTAGCGGGGCGAGTCTTGTACGAGCAGTACTTC.

The rearrangement joins TRBV20-1 to TRBJ1-6, with TRBD1 matching over 9 bases. Germline values: CDR1 DFQATT, CDR2 SNEGSKA (reference sequence). There are 14 residues in the CDR3. V dropped 3 bases and J dropped 10; count of bases not matched to a gene: 7. The CDR3 DNA reads TGCAGTGCTAGGGGACAGGGTATCATCTCACCCCTCCACTTT. It yields the protein CSARGQGIISPLHF.

This clonotype was seen a few times. V usage is TRBV4-1 and J usage is TRBJ1-2; D gene ambiguous. The ends were cut back, 1 base at V and 4 bases at J, with 13 bases in the middle. In germline, CDR1 is MGHRA, CDR2 YSYEKL. The CDR3 totals 15 residues. The CDR3 nucleotides are TGCGCCAGCAGCCAAGGATCCCAGGAGGCCTATGGCTACACCTTC. The encoded protein is CASSQGSQEAYGYTF.

This clonotype was detected many times. CDR3 amino acids: CASSPRRVQVTEAFF. CDR3 nucleotides: TGTGCCAGCAGTCCCCGCAGGGTTCAGGTCACTGAAGCTTTCTTT. The chain recombines TRBV12-3 or TRBV12-4 with TRBJ1-1; D perhaps matches TRBD1 (5 bases). The CDR3 extends over 15 amino acids. The V end was cut by 5 bases, the J end by 4 bases, with 17 bases between.

This clonotype was seen ten or more times. This chain links TRBV4-1 with TRBJ1-1; weak D call: TRBD1 (5 bases). This CDR3 spans 15 amino acids. V was shortened by 1 base and J by 5 bases, with 14 bases between the two germline ends. Looked up from germline, CDR1 is MGHRA and CDR2 is YSYEKL. The CDR3 region has the DNA TGCGCCAGCAGCCAAGGGGAGGGGTCGAGGACTGAAGCTTTCTTT. Amino acid sequence: CASSQGEGSRTEAFF.

This clonotype was detected ten times or more. This sequence joins TRBV2 and TRBJ2-5, with 9 bases identical to TRBD2. The V segment lost 6 bases and the J segment 1 base; nucleotides outside the gene matches: 9. Germline V gives CDR1 SNHLY, CDR2 FYNNEI. The length of the CDR3 is 16 residues. The CDR3 sequence: CASRLLGTSFQETQYF. The DNA of the CDR3 is TGTGCCAGCAGGCTACTCGGGACTAGCTTCCAAGAGACCCAGTACTTC. Full variable domain (outside the CDR3, taken from reference TRBV2 and TRBJ2-5): EPEVTQTPSHQVTQMGQEVILRCVPISNHLYFYWYRQILGQKVEFLVSFYNNEISEKSEIFDDQFSVERPDGSNFTLKIRSTKLEDSAMYFCASRLLGTSFQETQYFGPGTRLLVL.

This clonotype was seen a single time. Just one base apart from a much larger clone, this may be a read error. The chain links TRBV7-2 to TRBJ1-5; D call uncertain. The germline V gene has CDR1 SGHTA and CDR2 FQGNSA. This CDR3 has 14 amino acids. The CDR3 protein is CANSFRGFNQPQHF. The CDR3 DNA sequence: TGTGCCAACAGCTTTAGAGGGTTTAATCAGCCCCAGCATTTT.

This clonotype showed up many times. V gene TRBV6-5 combines with J gene TRBJ2-3; D not resolved. The length of the CDR3 is 13 residues. V dropped 2 bases and J dropped 5 bases, with 8 bases sitting between them. Germline V gives CDR1 MNHEY, CDR2 SVGAGI. CDR3 sequence: CASSYTLGDTQYF. For the CDR3, the DNA is TGTGCCAGCAGTTACACCTTGGGAGATACGCAGTATTTT.

This clonotype was counted between two and nine times. This may be a read error, as it is one base from a much larger clone. J is TRBJ2-5 and V is TRBV7-9; D gene ambiguous. V was pared by 5 bases and J by 13 bases, with 23 bases between. CDR1 SEHNR and CDR2 FQNEAQ come from the germline V gene (reference sequence). The length of the CDR3 is 14 residues. The CDR3 is CASSAVKGTYERYF. The CDR3 region has the DNA TGTGCCAGCAGCGCCGTCAAAGGCACCTACGAGCGGTACTTC.

This clonotype was recorded many times. The gene calls are TRBV7-2 and TRBJ2-1; the D gene is possibly TRBD1 (6 bases). Germline assignment: CDR1 SGHTA and CDR2 FQGNSA. This CDR3 spans 15 amino acids. V was shortened by 6 bases and J by 5 bases, with 17 bases between the two germline ends. CDR3 sequence reads: CASSPRRDNNNEQFF. DNA of the CDR3: TGTGCCAGCAGTCCCCGCCGGGACAACAACAATGAGCAGTTCTTC.

The J gene is TRBJ2-3, the V gene TRBV12-3 or TRBV12-4, with D perhaps TRBD2 (6 bases). The CDR3 sequence is 14 residues long. Deletions cut 3 bases from V and 13 bases from J, with 20 bases between. The CDR3 DNA reads TGTGCCAGCAGTTTTTTGGGGGGATCAGATATGGAGTATTTT. It encodes CASSFLGGSDMEYF.

The V gene is TRBV6-1, the J gene TRBJ1-2; D gene ambiguous. The CDR3 sequence is 14 residues long. Germline loops: CDR1 MNHNS, CDR2 SASEGT. V was pared by 4 bases and J by 0 bases, with 9 bases between. The CDR3 loop is CASSVARSNYGYTF. For the CDR3, the DNA is TGTGCCAGCAGTGTGGCAAGGTCTAACTATGGCTACACCTTC.

The sample holds many counts of this clonotype. This chain's CDR3 is CSVSDTGSGNQPQHF. The CDR3 DNA sequence: TGCAGCGTTTCCGACACAGGGTCGGGCAATCAGCCCCAGCATTTT. The J gene is TRBJ1-5, the V gene TRBV29-1, with D perhaps matching TRBD1 (6 bases). The CDR3 runs to 15 residues. Trimming removed 5 bases from V and 2 bases from J, with 16 bases in between. CDR1 is SQVTM and CDR2 is ANQGSEA in the germline V gene.

This clonotype occurred many times. In DNA, the CDR3 is TGTGCCAGCAGTCCTATAGACGGGACAGGGGAATATGGCTACACCTTC. Protein: CASSPIDGTGEYGYTF. The chain combines TRBV28 with TRBJ1-2; TRBD1 matches 10 bases. The CDR3 covers 16 residues. Germline CDR1 MDHEN, CDR2 SYDVKM. Germline trimming cut 5 bases from V and 5 bases from J; bases unmatched to any gene: 11.

With respect to this clonotype: Being one base from a much bigger clone, this may be a read error. The V gene is TRBV5-6, the J gene TRBJ2-4; 7 bases line up with TRBD2. The end of the DNA is better explained by TRBJ2-5, so the J call may be wrong. The CDR3 has 14 amino acids. CDR1 is SGHDT, CDR2 YYEEEE, per germline. CDR3 sequence (DNA): TGTGCCAGCAGCTGGCGGACTAGTTCGGAGACCCAGTACTTC. Its protein is CASSWRTSSETQYF.

This chain links TRBV6-2 or TRBV6-3 with TRBJ1-5, with 10 bases lining up with TRBD1. The CDR3 is 21 residues long. V lost 0 bases to trimming and J lost 0 bases; unmatched junction nucleotides: 14. Germline V gene lookup returns CDR1 MNHEY and CDR2 SVGEGT. Here the CDR3 reads CASSYSADRDRGGLSNQPQHF. The CDR3 coding sequence is TGTGCCAGCAGTTACTCGGCCGACCGGGACAGGGGAGGGCTTAGCAATCAGCCCCAGCATTTT.

V and J are TRBV6-2 or TRBV6-3 and TRBJ2-5, with 7 bases lining up with TRBD1. From germline, CDR1 is MNHEY and CDR2 SVGEGT. V gave up 4 bases and J gave up 4 bases; unmatched junction bases: 9. This CDR3 comprises 15 residues. As DNA, the CDR3 is TGTGCCAGCAGTTCCCGGGACAGATACGGAGAGACCCAGTACTTC. It encodes CASSSRDRYGETQYF.

The chain recombines TRBV28 with TRBJ1-2; D not certain. Deletions cut 1 base from V and 5 bases from J, with 14 bases between. The CDR3 length is 15 residues. From germline, CDR1 is MDHEN and CDR2 SYDVKM. The DNA of the CDR3 is TGTGCCAGCAGTTTATTACTGGAAGGCTTATATGGCTACACCTTC. Translating it yields CASSLLLEGLYGYTF.

The rearrangement uses TRBV15 and TRBJ1-1; tentative D call: TRBD1 (6 bases). The germline CDR1 and CDR2 sequences are LNHNV and YYDKDF (reference sequence). This CDR3 is built from 14 residues. Trimming left V 4 bases short and J 3 bases short, with 12 bases between. This CDR3 reads CATSTHGGHTEAFF. DNA for the CDR3: TGTGCCACCAGCACCCACGGGGGCCACACTGAAGCTTTCTTT.

Of note for this clonotype: At one end the junction does not follow the germline gene, possibly because of a read error. This sequence joins TRBV7-3 and TRBJ2-5; perhaps TRBD1 as D (5 bases). The CDR3 covers 13 residues. Germline assignment: CDR1 SGHTA and CDR2 FQGTGA. The CDR3 DNA sequence: TGTGTCAGCAGCCGATCAACAGGAGAGACCCAGTACTTC. Its protein product is CVSSRSTGETQYF.

Points on this clonotype: Given a much more abundant clone one base away, this may be a read error. The chain has TRBV4-2 and TRBJ1-4; TRBD1 aligns across 10 bases. Germline CDR1 LGHNA, CDR2 YNFKEQ. CDR3 length: 15 residues. This CDR3 is CASGQGGQGNEKLFF. CDR3 coding DNA: TGTGCCAGCGGCCAAGGGGGACAGGGGAATGAAAAACTGTTTTTT.

This chain connects TRBV3-1 to TRBJ1-5; TRBD1 is a possible D gene (5 bases). The V end lost 5 bases, the J end lost 4 bases, and 12 bases lay between the germline ends. Per the germline V gene, CDR1 is LGHDT and CDR2 is YNNKEL (reference sequence). The CDR3 runs 14 residues. CDR3 sequence (DNA): TGTGCCAGCAGCGACGGGGCCCGGAATCAGCCCCAGCATTTT. Translated, it gives CASSDGARNQPQHF.